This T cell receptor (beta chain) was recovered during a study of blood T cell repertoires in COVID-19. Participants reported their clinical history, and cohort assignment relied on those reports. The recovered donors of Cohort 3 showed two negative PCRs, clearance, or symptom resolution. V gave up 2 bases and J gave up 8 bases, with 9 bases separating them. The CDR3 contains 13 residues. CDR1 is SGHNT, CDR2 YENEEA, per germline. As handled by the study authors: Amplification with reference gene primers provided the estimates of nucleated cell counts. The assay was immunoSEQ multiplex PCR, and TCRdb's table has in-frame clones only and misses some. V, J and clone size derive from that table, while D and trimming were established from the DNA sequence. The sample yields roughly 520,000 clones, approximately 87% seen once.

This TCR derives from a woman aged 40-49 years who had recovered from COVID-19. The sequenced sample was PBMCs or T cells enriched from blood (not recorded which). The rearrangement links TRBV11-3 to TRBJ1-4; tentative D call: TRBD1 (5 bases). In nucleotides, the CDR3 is TGTGCCAGCAGCTTAACGGGGGGAGAAAAACTGTTTTTT. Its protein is CASSLTGGEKLFF.